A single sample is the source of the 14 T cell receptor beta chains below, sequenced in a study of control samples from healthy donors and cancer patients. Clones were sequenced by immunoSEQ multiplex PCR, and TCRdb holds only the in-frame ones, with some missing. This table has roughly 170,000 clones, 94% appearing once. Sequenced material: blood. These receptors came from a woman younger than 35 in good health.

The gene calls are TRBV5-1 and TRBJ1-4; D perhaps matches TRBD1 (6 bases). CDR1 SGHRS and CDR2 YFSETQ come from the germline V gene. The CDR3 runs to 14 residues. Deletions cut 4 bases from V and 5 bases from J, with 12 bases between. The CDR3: CASSQDRRNEKLFF. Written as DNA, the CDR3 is TGCGCCAGCAGCCAAGACAGGAGGAATGAAAAACTGTTTTTT. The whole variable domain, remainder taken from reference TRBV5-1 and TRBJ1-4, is KAGVTQTPRYLIKTRGQQVTLSCSPISGHRSVSWYQQTPGQGLQFLFEYFSETQRNKGNFPGRFSGRQFSNSRSEMNVSTLELGDSALYLCASSQDRRNEKLFFGSGTQLSVL.

The CDR3 region is CASSDSGQPNTGELFF. The CDR3 DNA is TGTGCCAGCAGTGACTCCGGGCAGCCGAACACCGGGGAGCTGTTTTTT. The chain links TRBV6-4 to TRBJ2-2; no reliable D call. The CDR3 loop spans 16 amino acids. Trimming took off 0 bases at V and 0 bases at J, with 8 bases between the two ends. The germline CDR1 and CDR2 sequences are MRHNA and SNTAGT.

The CDR3 DNA follows: TGTGCCAGCAGCTCCGAGGGGGGAGGGCCAGAGACCCAGTACTTC. Protein sequence: CASSSEGGGPETQYF. The chain employs TRBV5-5 and TRBJ2-5; a possible D gene is TRBD2 (7 bases). Looked up from germline, CDR1 is SGHKS and CDR2 is YYEKEE (reference sequence). The CDR3 loop spans 15 amino acids. V was trimmed by 3 bases and J by 4 bases, leaving 16 bases between them.

The CDR3 here is CASSPRGNRGVYGYTF. The CDR3, as DNA: TGTGCCAGCAGCCCACGGGGCAACAGAGGGGTCTATGGCTACACCTTC. The chain couples TRBV7-9 to TRBJ1-2; a weak D match, TRBD1 (5 bases). The CDR3 contains 16 residues. The V end was cut by 5 bases, the J end by 4 bases, with 20 bases between. Germline-derived CDR1 and CDR2 are SEHNR and FQNEAQ (reference sequence). Full variable domain (rest looked up from reference TRBV7-9 and TRBJ1-2): DTGVSQNPRHKITKRGQNVTFRCDPISEHNRLYWYRQTLGQGPEFLTYFQNEAQLEKSRLLSDRFSAERPKGSFSTLEIQRTEQGDSAMYLCASSPRGNRGVYGYTFGSGTRLTVV.

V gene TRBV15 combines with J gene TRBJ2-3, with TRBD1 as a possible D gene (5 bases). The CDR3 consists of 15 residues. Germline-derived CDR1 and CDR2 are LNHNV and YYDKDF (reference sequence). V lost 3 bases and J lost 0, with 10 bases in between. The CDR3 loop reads CATSRRQSSTDTQYF. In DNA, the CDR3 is TGTGCCACCAGCAGGAGACAGTCCAGCACAGATACGCAGTATTTT.

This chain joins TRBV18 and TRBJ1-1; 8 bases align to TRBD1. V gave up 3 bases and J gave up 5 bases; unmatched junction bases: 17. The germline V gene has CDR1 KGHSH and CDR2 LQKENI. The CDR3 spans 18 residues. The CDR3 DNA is TGTGCCAGCTCACCTCAATTACGTACCCAGGGGGCAGGGACTGAAGCTTTCTTT. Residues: CASSPQLRTQGAGTEAFF. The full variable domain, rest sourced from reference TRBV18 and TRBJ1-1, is NAGVMQNPRHLVRRRGQEARLRCSPMKGHSHVYWYRQLPEEGLKFMVYLQKENIIDESGMPKERFSAEFPKEGPSILRIQQVVRGDSAAYFCASSPQLRTQGAGTEAFFGQGTRLTVV.

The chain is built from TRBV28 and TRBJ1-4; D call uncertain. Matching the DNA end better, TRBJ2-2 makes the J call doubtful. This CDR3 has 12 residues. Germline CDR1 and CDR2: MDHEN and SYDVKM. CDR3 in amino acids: CASSLLLTELFF. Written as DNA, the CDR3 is TGTGCCAGCAGTTTGTTACTTACGGAGCTGTTTTTT.

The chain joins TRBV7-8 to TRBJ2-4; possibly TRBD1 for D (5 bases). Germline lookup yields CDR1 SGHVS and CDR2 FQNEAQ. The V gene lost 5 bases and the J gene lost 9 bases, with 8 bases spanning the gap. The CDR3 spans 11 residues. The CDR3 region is CASSQGVIQYF. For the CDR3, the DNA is TGTGCCAGCAGCCAAGGGGTCATTCAGTACTTC. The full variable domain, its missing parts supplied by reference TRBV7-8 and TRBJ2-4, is GAGVSQSPRYKVAKRGQDVALRCDPISGHVSLFWYQQALGQGPEFLTYFQNEAQLDKSGLPSDRFFAERPEGSVSTLKIQRTQQEDSAVYLCASSQGVIQYFGAGTRLSVL.

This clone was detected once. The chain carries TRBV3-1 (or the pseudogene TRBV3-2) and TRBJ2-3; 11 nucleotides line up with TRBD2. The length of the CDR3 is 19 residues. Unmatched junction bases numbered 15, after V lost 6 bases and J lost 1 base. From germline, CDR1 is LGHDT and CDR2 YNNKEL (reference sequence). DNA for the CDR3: TGTGCCAGCAGTCGCAACGGACTAGCGGGCTGGTCCGGCACAGATACGCAGTATTTT. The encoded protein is CASSRNGLAGWSGTDTQYF.

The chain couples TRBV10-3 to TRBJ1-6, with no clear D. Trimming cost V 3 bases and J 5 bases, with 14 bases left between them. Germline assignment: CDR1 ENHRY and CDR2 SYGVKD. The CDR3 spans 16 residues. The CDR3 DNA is TGTGCCATCAGTGACCGCGGGAGTCTCAATAATTCACCCCTCCACTTT. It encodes CAISDRGSLNNSPLHF.

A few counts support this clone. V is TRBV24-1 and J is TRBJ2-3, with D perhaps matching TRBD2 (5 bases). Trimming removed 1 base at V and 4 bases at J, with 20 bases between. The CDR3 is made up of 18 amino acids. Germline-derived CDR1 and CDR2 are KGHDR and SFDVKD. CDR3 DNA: TGTGCCACCAGTGATTTCTTAGGCCCTGTAGAGAGGGCAGATACGCAGTATTTT. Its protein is CATSDFLGPVERADTQYF.

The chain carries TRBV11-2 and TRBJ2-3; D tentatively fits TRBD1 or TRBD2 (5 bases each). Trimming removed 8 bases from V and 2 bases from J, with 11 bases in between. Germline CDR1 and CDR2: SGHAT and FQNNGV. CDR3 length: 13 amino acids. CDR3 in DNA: TGTGCCAGCCGTGGGACCCACACAGATACGCAGTATTTT. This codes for CASRGTHTDTQYF.

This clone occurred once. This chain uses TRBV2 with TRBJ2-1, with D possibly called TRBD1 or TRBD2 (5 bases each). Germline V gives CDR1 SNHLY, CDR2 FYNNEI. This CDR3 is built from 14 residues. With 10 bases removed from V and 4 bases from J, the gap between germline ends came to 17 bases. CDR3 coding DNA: TGTGCCAACCGGGGCTTGTCGGGGTACAATGAGCAGTTCTTC. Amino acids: CANRGLSGYNEQFF.

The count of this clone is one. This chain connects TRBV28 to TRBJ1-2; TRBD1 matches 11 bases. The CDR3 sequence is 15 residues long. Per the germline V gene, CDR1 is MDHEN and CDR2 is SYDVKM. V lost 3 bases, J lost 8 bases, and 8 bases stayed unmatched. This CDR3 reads CASSFRDRGWKGYTF. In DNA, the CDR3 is TGTGCCAGCAGTTTCCGGGACAGGGGGTGGAAAGGCTACACCTTC.